Described below is a single TCR beta chain sequence and its context. Its antigen is still unknown. The input lacks base qualities; no much larger clone sits a single base away. Libraries were prepared through PCR. TCRdb records Illumina HiSeq 2500 as the sequencer. Unique molecular identifiers were incorporated into TCR beta cDNA libraries to reduce PCR and sequencing biases. Roughly 0.5 million cDNA molecules were obtained per 1 to 10 million input T cells, so each molecule approximated one T cell. The patient libraries were prepared and sequenced with the same protocol used for the earlier healthy control dataset. Within a given batch, samples were prepared together, multiplexed and sequenced on the same HiSeq lane. As for how the authors treated the data: MIGEC was used to process the raw barcoded reads, and molecular identifier groups with only a single read were discarded before consensus assembly and CDR3 extraction. VDJtools was used for post-analysis of the clonotype tables, with diversity normalized by down-sampling every dataset to the smallest sample size. Repertoire overlap clustering matched CDR3 amino acid but not nucleotide sequences to correct batch-related cross-sample contamination. TCRdb trimmed the raw reads at Q25, called clones with MiXCR and kept productive beta chains. Each record represents a unique CDR3 protein, reported with the most common genes and DNA among its rows. The V and J calls and clone size are TCRdb's, not the authors'. The sample includes some 890,000 distinct CDR3 sequences, with approximately 53% observed a single time. The leading ten clones occupy approximately 4.2% of the sample.

TCR beta repertoires were profiled from peripheral blood of approximately 13 young patients with multiple sclerosis to demonstrate the VDJtools post-analysis software. The patients with multiple sclerosis were children and adolescents between roughly 6 and 17 years of age. The CDR3 runs 16 residues from the cysteine to the phenylalanine. Only the CDR3 DNA is retained, 48 bases long and in frame from the first base. V and J are truncated by 5 bases and 4 bases respectively, leaving an intervening sequence of 21 bases. The record originates from a study of post-analysis software for immune sequencing data (dated by TCRdb to 2014 to 2015). Turning to the overall study: Relapsing-remitting, secondary progressive and progressive-relapsing multiple sclerosis were recorded as disease courses, and subtype annotation was lacking for some patients. The patient repertoires were compared against 10 to 12 previously published healthy control repertoires obtained from donors aged roughly 6 to 28 years. A subset of samples was prepared in parallel using single-end sample barcoding, then pooled and co-amplified after Illumina adapter ligation.

The investigation overall reported the following: The control group was slightly older than the multiple sclerosis patient group. Direct clustering with F measure revealed strong co-clustering of samples prepared in the same batch, which led to a batch-effect correction. Normalized Chao1 diversity was significantly lower in multiple sclerosis patients than controls, suggesting substantial peripheral T-cell clonal expansion. Patients showed significantly higher frequencies than controls for about 5 TRBV segments, among them TRBV5-6, TRBV5-1 and TRBV20-1.

The chain couples TRBV12-3 or TRBV12-4 to TRBJ2-7, with TRBD1 perhaps the D gene, on 8 matching bases. Sequences were obtained from blood. The TCR sequence derives from a girl aged 5-17 years with multiple sclerosis. In nucleotide form, the sequence is TGTGCCAGCAGTGGGGGGGCCCGGGACAGGTTTTACGAGCAGTACTTC. Translated, it gives CASSGGARDRFYEQYF.